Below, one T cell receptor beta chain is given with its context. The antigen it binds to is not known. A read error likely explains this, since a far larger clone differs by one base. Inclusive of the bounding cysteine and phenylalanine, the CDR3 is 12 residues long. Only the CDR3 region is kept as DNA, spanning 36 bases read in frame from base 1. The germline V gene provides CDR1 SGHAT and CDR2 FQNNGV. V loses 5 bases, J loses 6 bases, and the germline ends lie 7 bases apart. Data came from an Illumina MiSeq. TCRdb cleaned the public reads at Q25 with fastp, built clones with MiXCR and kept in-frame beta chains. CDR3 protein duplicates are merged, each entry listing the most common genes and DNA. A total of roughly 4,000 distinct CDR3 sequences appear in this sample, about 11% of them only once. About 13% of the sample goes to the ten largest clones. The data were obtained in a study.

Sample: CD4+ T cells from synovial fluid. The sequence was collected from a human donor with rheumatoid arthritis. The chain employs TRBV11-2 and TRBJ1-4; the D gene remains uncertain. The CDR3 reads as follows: CASSIRHEKLFF. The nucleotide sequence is TGTGCCAGCAGCATACGACATGAAAAACTGTTTTTT.